The 3 T cell receptor beta chains below all came from one sample that was sequenced in a study of cytomegalovirus exposure and HLA in healthy donors. Amplification used 60 Vbeta primers and 13 Jbeta primers. Libraries were prepared by immunoSEQ multiplex PCR; TCRdb keeps only in-frame clonotypes and omits some of them. This sample's table has 40,000 to 60,000 clones. Sequencing was carried out using PBMCs. The receptors were gathered from a female donor in good health and CMV-seronegative.

The chain has TRBV5-1 and TRBJ2-2; 7 positions match TRBD1. Germline lookup yields CDR1 SGHRS and CDR2 YFSETQ. Trimming at V came to 4 bases and at J to 6 bases, leaving 6 bases not matched to a gene. This CDR3 region has 14 residues. CDR3 nucleotide sequence: TGCGCCAGCAGCGGCACTCAGGGGGCCGGGGAGCTGTTTTTT. It is translated as CASSGTQGAGELFF.

This chain joins TRBV30 and TRBJ1-4, with a weak D call TRBD1 (5 bases). CDR3 size: 18 residues. The ends were cut back, 2 bases at V and 0 bases at J, with 19 bases in the middle. The germline gives CDR1 GTSNPN, CDR2 SVGIG (reference sequence). The CDR3 region has the DNA TGTGCCTGGAGTTTCTCGACGGGACTCCCCACAACTAATGAAAAACTGTTTTTT. Amino acids: CAWSFSTGLPTTNEKLFF.

The chain recombines TRBV29-1 with TRBJ2-7; 13 bases are shared with TRBD2. V lost 7 bases, J lost 0 bases, and 3 bases stayed unmatched. The length of the CDR3 is 14 residues. CDR1 is SQVTM, CDR2 ANQGSEA, per germline. The CDR3 protein is CSARTSGSSYEQYF. DNA of the CDR3: TGCAGCGCCAGGACTAGCGGGAGCTCCTACGAGCAGTACTTC.